This T cell receptor beta chain is from a study of T cell changes during pregnancy in multiple sclerosis. Germline V gene sequence: CDR1 MNHEY, CDR2 SVGAGI. CDR3 size: 15 residues. The V end lost 0 bases, the J end lost 5 bases, and 13 bases lay between the germline ends. Clones were read by immunoSEQ multiplex PCR, and TCRdb kept only the in-frame ones, dropping some. The sample carries 84,000 or so clones, over 90% recorded once. Sequences were derived from peripheral blood, sampled in the third trimester of pregnancy. The V gene is TRBV6-5, the J gene TRBJ2-5; no firm D call. The TCR originated in a female donor with multiple sclerosis, enrolled in a pregnancy study. This CDR3 is CASSYSTGYEETQYF. The DNA for the CDR3 is TGTGCCAGCAGTTACTCGACCGGGTATGAGGAGACCCAGTACTTC.